The rows below give T cell receptor beta chains drawn from one sample of a study of T cell responses to AZD1222 COVID-19 vaccine. The protocol was immunoSEQ multiplex PCR, while the TCRdb copy is restricted to in-frame clones and leaves out a portion. Of 120,000 or so clones listed, around 82% are singletons. Sequenced material: peripheral blood, taken on day 0 of AZD1222 vaccination. The receptors here all came from an adult in good health. Each CDR3 is given with its conserved first and last residue. A D gene is named only where the DNA matches it firmly. For some rows the clone size is stated as once, few or many, or as a class when expanded; others skip it.

>TRBJ1-2|TRBV7-2|NA|NA|14
CASSSHSANYGYTF
TGTGCCAGCAGCTCCCACAGTGCTAACTATGGCTACACCTTC
>TRBJ2-7|TRBV12-5|once|NA|14
CASEKTGTGYEQYF
TGTGCTAGTGAAAAGACCGGGACGGGCTACGAGCAGTACTTC
>TRBJ1-2|TRBV7-8|NA|NA|16
CASSPLQGGATYGYTF
TGTGCCAGCAGCCCACTTCAGGGAGGGGCTACGTATGGCTACACCTTC
>TRBJ2-7|TRBV5-1|NA|TRBD2|20
CASSLGVALAGGLATYEQYF
TGCGCCAGCAGCTTGGGTGTTGCGCTAGCGGGGGGCCTGGCGACCTACGAGCAGTACTTC
>TRBJ2-2|TRBV24-1|once|TRBD2|17
CATSEHRLAGTTGELFF
TGTGCCACCAGTGAACACCGACTAGCGGGGACCACCGGGGAGCTGTTTTTT
>TRBJ1-2|TRBV14|NA|NA|15
CASSQDYKGYYGYTF
TGTGCCAGCAGCCAAGATTACAAGGGGTACTATGGCTACACCTTC
>TRBJ1-6|TRBV6-9|NA|NA|13
CASSEALGSPLHF
TGTGCCAGCAGTGAAGCCCTTGGGTCACCCCTCCACTTT
>TRBJ1-4|TRBV28|NA|NA|15
CASSPDSQGREKLFF
TGTGCCAGCAGCCCGGACAGCCAGGGGAGGGAAAAACTGTTTTTT
>TRBJ1-4|TRBV6-5|NA|TRBD1|13
CASAGTAYEKLFF
TGTGCCAGCGCCGGGACAGCTTATGAAAAACTGTTTTTT
>TRBJ2-5|TRBV24-1|NA|TRBD1|16
CATSETGGTNQETQYF
TGTGCCACCAGTGAGACAGGGGGTACTAACCAAGAGACCCAGTACTTC
>TRBJ1-2|TRBV3-1/TRBV3-2|once|NA|15
CASSQRGGAGYGYTF
TGTGCCAGCAGCCAAAGGGGAGGGGCTGGTTATGGCTACACCTTC
>TRBJ1-2|TRBV4-3|NA|NA|15
CASSQDLGRGYGYTF
TGCGCCAGCAGCCAAGATCTGGGGCGAGGCTATGGCTACACCTTC
>TRBJ2-7|TRBV28|NA|NA|14
CASRYGRATYEQYF
TGTGCCAGCAGATACGGACGGGCCACCTACGAGCAGTACTTC
>TRBJ1-2|TRBV3-1/TRBV3-2|NA|TRBD1|15
CASSYRDSRNYGYTF
TGTGCCAGCAGTTACAGGGACAGCCGGAACTATGGCTACACCTTC
>TRBJ2-5|TRBV7-9|NA|NA|13
CASSLGAGKTQYF
TGTGCCAGCAGCTTAGGGGCAGGGAAGACCCAGTACTTC
>TRBJ1-1|TRBV6-5|once|TRBD1|14
CASSIQGVGTEAFF
TGTGCCAGCAGTATCCAGGGGGTGGGCACTGAAGCTTTCTTT
>TRBJ2-7|TRBV9|NA|NA|14
CASSVAPDGYEQYF
TGTGCCAGCAGCGTAGCTCCGGACGGCTACGAGCAGTACTTC
>TRBJ1-5|TRBV6-5|NA|NA|15
CASRTTTSTNQPQHF
TGTGCCAGCAGAACAACGACAAGTACGAATCAGCCCCAGCATTTT
>TRBJ1-3|TRBV13|NA|NA|16
CASSYLRGSSGNTIYF
TGTGCCAGCAGCTACCTTCGGGGGAGCTCTGGAAACACCATATATTTT
>TRBJ1-2|TRBV28|NA|NA|13
CAIRTGAPYGYTF
TGTGCCATCCGGACGGGGGCTCCCTATGGCTACACCTTC
>TRBJ2-1|TRBV5-6|NA|TRBD1|15
CASSPPSGGFAEQFF
TGTGCCAGCAGCCCGCCTTCAGGGGGTTTCGCTGAGCAGTTCTTC
>TRBJ1-2|TRBV15|NA|NA|15
CATSSSDLWGWGYTF
TGTGCCACCAGCTCCTCGGACCTTTGGGGCTGGGGCTACACCTTC
>TRBJ2-1|TRBV18|NA|TRBD2|15
CASSPLAGADNEQFF
TGTGCCAGCTCACCACTAGCGGGGGCGGACAATGAGCAGTTCTTC
>TRBJ2-2|TRBV9|NA|NA|13
CASSVVVAGELFF
TGTGCCAGCAGCGTAGTGGTAGCCGGGGAGCTGTTTTTT
>TRBJ2-2|TRBV7-9|NA|NA|16
CASSRPPSRPTGELFF
TGTGCCAGCAGCCGTCCGCCCAGTCGCCCCACCGGGGAGCTGTTTTTT
>TRBJ2-3|TRBV28|NA|NA|11
CASSFQAIRAF
TGTGCCAGCAGTTTTCAAGCGATTCGAGCTTTT
>TRBJ2-2|TRBV9|NA|NA|16
CASSVVSYGSSGELFF
TGTGCCAGCAGCGTAGTTTCGTACGGGAGCTCCGGGGAGCTGTTTTTT
>TRBJ1-6|TRBV7-2|NA|NA|14
CASSLEPVNSPLHF
TGTGCCAGCAGCTTAGAACCAGTTAATTCACCCCTCCACTTT
>TRBJ2-7|TRBV5-1|NA|NA|14
CASSSQGGNAEQYF
TGCGCCAGCAGCTCCCAAGGGGGGAATGCCGAGCAGTACTTC